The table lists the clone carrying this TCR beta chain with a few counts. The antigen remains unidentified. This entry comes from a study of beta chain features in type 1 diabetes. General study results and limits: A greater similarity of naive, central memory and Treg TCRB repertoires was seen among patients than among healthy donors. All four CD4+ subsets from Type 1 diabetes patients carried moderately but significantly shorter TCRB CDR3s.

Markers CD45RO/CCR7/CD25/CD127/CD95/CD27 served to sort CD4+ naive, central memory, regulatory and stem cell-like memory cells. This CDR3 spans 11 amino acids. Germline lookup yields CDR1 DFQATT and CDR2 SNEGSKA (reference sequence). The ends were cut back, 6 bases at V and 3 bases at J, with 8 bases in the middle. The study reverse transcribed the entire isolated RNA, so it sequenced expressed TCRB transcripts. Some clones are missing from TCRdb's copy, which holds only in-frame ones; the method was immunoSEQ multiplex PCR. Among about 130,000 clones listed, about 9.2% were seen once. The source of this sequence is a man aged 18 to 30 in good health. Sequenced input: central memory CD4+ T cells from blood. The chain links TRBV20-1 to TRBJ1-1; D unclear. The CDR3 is CSAKQYTEAFF. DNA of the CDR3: TGCAGTGCCAAACAGTACACTGAAGCTTTCTTT.